The 25 T cell receptor beta chains in this list originate from one sample, sequenced in a study of cytomegalovirus exposure and HLA in healthy donors. Sequencing used immunoSEQ multiplex PCR; TCRdb keeps in-frame clones, though not all of them. The data contain 55,000 to 80,000 clones, around 95% of them seen just once; the ten biggest clones take up 1.2% to 1.5%. Material for sequencing was PBMCs. The receptors derive from a man between 18 and 35 years old in good health and CMV-seropositive.

The CDR3 loop reads CASREGIGSPLHF. CDR3 nucleotides: TGTGCCAGCAGGGAGGGAATTGGTTCACCCCTCCACTTT. The chain recombines TRBV28 with TRBJ1-6; no firm D call. CDR1 and CDR2 from the germline V gene are MDHEN and SYDVKM. The CDR3 is made up of 13 amino acids. Trimming took 6 bases from V and 9 from J, leaving 12 bases between them.

The chain uses TRBV19 and TRBJ2-7; 14 nucleotides match TRBD2. The V gene's germline CDR1 is LNHDA and CDR2 SQIVND (reference sequence). The CDR3 is made up of 14 amino acids. J gave up 2 bases and V 8 bases, and 2 bases lay outside the gene matches. DNA for the CDR3: TGTGCCAGTGGGACTAGCGGGGGACCCTACGAGCAGTACTTC. This sequence encodes CASGTSGGPYEQYF. The entire variable domain, with the rest obtained from reference TRBV19 and TRBJ2-7, is as follows: DGGITQSPKYLFRKEGQNVTLSCEQNLNHDAMYWYRQDPGQGLRLIYYSQIVNDFQKGDIAEGYSVSREKKESFPLTVTSAQKNPTAFYLCASGTSGGPYEQYFGPGTRLTVT.

This clone was seen just once. The V and J genes are TRBV27 and TRBJ2-3; 7 bases line up with TRBD2. Losses at the gene ends were 6 bases for V and 0 bases for J; bases not matched to a gene: 12. This CDR3 comprises 17 residues. The germline CDR1 and CDR2 sequences are MNHEY and SMNVEV (reference sequence). Here the CDR3 reads CASSPVHLAASTDTQYF. The CDR3 DNA reads as TGTGCCAGCAGCCCCGTCCACCTAGCGGCGAGCACAGATACGCAGTATTTT.

The chain has TRBV6-1 and TRBJ2-3; D ambiguous. V lost 6 bases, J lost 2 bases, and 12 bases lay in between. Per the germline V gene, CDR1 is MNHNS and CDR2 is SASEGT. This CDR3 comprises 14 residues. The CDR3 region is CASRVLGSTDTQYF. For the CDR3, the DNA is TGTGCCAGCAGGGTACTCGGTTCCACAGATACGCAGTATTTT.

The CDR3 protein is CASSGSSSGANVLTF. CDR3 DNA sequence: TGTGCCAGCAGTGGCTCGAGCTCTGGGGCCAACGTCCTGACTTTC. The chain joins TRBV2 to TRBJ2-6; D is uncertain. This CDR3 region has 15 residues. Trimming removed 4 bases from V and 0 bases from J, with 7 bases in between. Germline V gene sequence: CDR1 SNHLY, CDR2 FYNNEI.

This chain joins TRBV5-1 and TRBJ2-7; 9 positions match TRBD2. Per germline, CDR1 SGHRS and CDR2 YFSETQ. The trim removed 0 bases at V and 5 bases at J, leaving 6 bases unmatched. CDR3 length equals 15 residues. Here the CDR3 DNA reads TGCGCCAGCAGCTTGGGCGGGAGGGCCAGGAACGAGCAGTACTTC. Amino acid sequence: CASSLGGRARNEQYF.

This rearrangement joins TRBV15 to TRBJ1-6; TRBD1 is a possible D gene (5 bases). The CDR3 contains 17 residues. The germline V gene has CDR1 LNHNV and CDR2 YYDKDF (reference sequence). Trimming cost V 1 base and J 8 bases, with 18 bases left between them. The CDR3 loop is CATSRGAPRLGDSPLHF. CDR3 DNA: TGTGCCACCAGCAGAGGGGCTCCCAGGCTAGGGGATTCACCCCTCCACTTT.

This chain joins TRBV9 and TRBJ1-1, with 9 bases lining up with TRBD1. The germline CDR1 and CDR2 sequences are SGDLS and YYNGEE. V shed 0 bases, J shed 5 bases, and the junction held 11 bases outside the gene matches. The CDR3 contains 17 residues. The DNA of the CDR3 is TGTGCCAGCAGCGTAGACGACAGGGGGTTAAAGTGGACTGAAGCTTTCTTT. Residues: CASSVDDRGLKWTEAFF.

The chain recombines TRBV11-2 with TRBJ2-2; 10 positions match TRBD2. The length of the CDR3 is 16 residues. The germline V gene has CDR1 SGHAT and CDR2 FQNNGV. The V gene end was trimmed by 5 bases and the J gene end by 4 bases; junction bases not matched to a gene: 7. The CDR3: CASSTWLAGGTGELFF. The CDR3 coding sequence is TGTGCCAGCAGCACTTGGTTAGCGGGGGGCACCGGGGAGCTGTTTTTT.

The chain is built from TRBV27 and TRBJ2-7; tentatively, D is TRBD1 (5 bases). V lost 0 bases and J lost 3, with 12 bases in between. This CDR3 comprises 15 residues. The germline V gene encodes CDR1 MNHEY and CDR2 SMNVEV (reference sequence). The CDR3 loop reads CASSLSVGLGYEQYF. The CDR3 DNA is TGTGCCAGCAGTTTATCGGTGGGGCTGGGCTACGAGCAGTACTTC.

The gene calls are TRBV10-3 and TRBJ1-5; 7 nucleotides agree with TRBD1. This CDR3 is built from 15 residues. Per the germline V gene, CDR1 is ENHRY and CDR2 is SYGVKD. With 2 bases clipped from V and 4 bases from J, the junction kept 5 bases outside the gene matches. The CDR3 region is CAISERGGGNQPQHF. CDR3 in DNA: TGTGCCATCAGTGAGCGAGGGGGCGGGAATCAGCCCCAGCATTTT.

This chain uses TRBV5-1 with TRBJ1-3; D remains unclear. The germline V gene has CDR1 SGHRS and CDR2 YFSETQ. V lost 0 bases, J lost 3 bases, and 13 bases lay in between. The CDR3 has 16 amino acids. CDR3 in DNA: TGCGCCAGCAGCTTGGTCGGGGATTCTCTTGGAAACACCATATATTTT. It yields the protein CASSLVGDSLGNTIYF.

The V and J genes are TRBV9 and TRBJ2-1; D gene unclear. This CDR3 has 13 residues. Trimming removed 0 bases from V and 5 bases from J, with 6 bases in between. Looked up from germline, CDR1 is SGDLS and CDR2 is YYNGEE. The CDR3 DNA reads as TGTGCCAGCAGCGTAGGAGATAACAATGAGCAGTTCTTC. Protein sequence: CASSVGDNNEQFF.

This chain connects TRBV6-5 to TRBJ2-7; D not certain. In germline, CDR1 is MNHEY, CDR2 SVGAGI. Between the trimmed V and J ends, which lost 6 bases and 2 bases, there was a span of 14 bases. The length of the CDR3 is 14 residues. The CDR3 nucleotides read TGTGCCAGCAGGGCGTCGGGTCCCGCCTACGAGCAGTACTTC. Protein: CASRASGPAYEQYF.

V is TRBV6-6 and J is TRBJ2-3; no definite D call. V lost 6 bases to trimming and J lost 0 bases, with 10 bases between them. Germline V gives CDR1 MNHNY, CDR2 SVGAGI (reference sequence). The CDR3 covers 14 residues. The CDR3 loop is CASRLTESTDTQYF. As DNA, the CDR3 is TGTGCCAGCAGGCTCACCGAGAGCACAGATACGCAGTATTTT.

The V gene is TRBV6-1, the J gene TRBJ1-2; a possible D gene is TRBD1 (6 bases). The CDR3 sequence is 12 residues long. CDR1 is MNHNS, CDR2 SASEGT, per germline. V lost 7 bases to trimming and J lost 7 bases, with 13 bases between them. The CDR3 here is CASTNTGFGYTF. CDR3 sequence (DNA): TGTGCCAGCACTAATACAGGGTTTGGCTACACCTTC.

The V gene is TRBV27, the J gene TRBJ2-7; D is possibly TRBD1 (6 bases). The CDR3 consists of 14 residues. Germline-derived CDR1 and CDR2 are MNHEY and SMNVEV (reference sequence). The germline V and J ends were trimmed by 4 bases and 5 bases, with 15 bases remaining between them. CDR3 protein: CASSSFPQGHEQYF. The CDR3 nucleotides read TGTGCCAGCAGTTCCTTCCCACAGGGCCACGAGCAGTACTTC.

CDR3 in amino acids: CASSLHRQGGDEQFF. CDR3 in DNA: TGTGCCAGCAGTTTACACCGACAGGGTGGGGATGAGCAGTTCTTC. The chain joins TRBV27 to TRBJ2-1; 7 positions agree with TRBD1. CDR3 length equals 15 residues. Unmatched junction bases numbered 9, after V lost 2 bases and J lost 8 bases. Germline V gives CDR1 MNHEY, CDR2 SMNVEV (reference sequence).

The V gene is TRBV25-1, the J gene TRBJ2-1; TRBD1 might be the D (7 bases). The CDR3 has 17 residues. The germline gives CDR1 MGHDK, CDR2 SYGVNS. V shed 3 bases and J shed 3 bases, with 18 bases lying between them. CDR3 protein: CASSDRGTAILYNEQFF. In DNA, the CDR3 is TGTGCCAGCAGTGACCGCGGGACAGCCATTCTCTACAATGAGCAGTTCTTC.

The V call is TRBV6-5, the J call TRBJ2-7; 12 nucleotides agree with TRBD2. Trimming removed 6 bases from V and 9 bases from J; junction bases left unmatched: 9. This CDR3 region has 14 residues. CDR1 and CDR2 (germline): MNHEY, SVGAGI. The CDR3 loop is CASSSLAGGLGQYF. CDR3 bases: TGTGCCAGCAGCTCACTAGCGGGGGGCCTCGGGCAGTACTTC.

The genes are TRBV15 and TRBJ1-1, with no clear D. CDR3 length: 12 residues. Trimming stripped 5 bases from V and 4 bases from J, with 8 bases between. From germline, CDR1 is LNHNV and CDR2 YYDKDF (reference sequence). The CDR3 reads CATSPSGTEAFF. In DNA form, the CDR3 reads TGTGCCACCAGCCCCTCCGGCACTGAAGCTTTCTTT.

This clone occurred once. The chain employs TRBV5-1 and TRBJ2-2; D is undetermined. Trimming took off 3 bases at V and 8 bases at J, with 11 bases between the two ends. This CDR3 has 13 residues. CDR1 is SGHRS and CDR2 is YFSETQ in the germline V gene. CDR3 bases: TGCGCCAGCAGCTCTGAGCCGTCTGGGGAGCTGTTTTTT. Amino acids: CASSSEPSGELFF.

This chain uses TRBV10-3 with TRBJ2-2, with 8 positions matching TRBD1. There are 13 residues in the CDR3. The V gene's germline CDR1 is ENHRY and CDR2 SYGVKD. V was pared by 10 bases and J by 5 bases, with 6 bases of the junction left unmatched. The CDR3 coding sequence is TGTGCCACGGACAGGGAAGGGACCGGGGAGCTGTTTTTT. This codes for CATDREGTGELFF.

For this clone: A junction boundary mismatches the germline segment, possibly from a read error. The chain uses TRBV7-8 and TRBJ2-1; TRBD2 agrees at 8 bases. The length of the CDR3 is 15 residues. Germline lookup yields CDR1 SGHVS and CDR2 FQNEAQ. The DNA of the CDR3 is TGTGCCAGCAGCTTACGGACTAGCTCCCACAATGAGCAGTTCTTC. Protein sequence: CASSLRTSSHNEQFF.

This chain links TRBV5-1 with TRBJ1-1; D may be TRBD1 (5 bases). Germline CDR1 is SGHRS and CDR2 is YFSETQ. V lost 0 bases and J 2 bases, leaving 14 bases between the germline ends. This CDR3 is 16 amino acids long. This CDR3 is CASSLGLGWGNTEAFF. For the CDR3, the DNA is TGCGCCAGCAGCTTGGGGTTAGGGTGGGGCAACACTGAAGCTTTCTTT.